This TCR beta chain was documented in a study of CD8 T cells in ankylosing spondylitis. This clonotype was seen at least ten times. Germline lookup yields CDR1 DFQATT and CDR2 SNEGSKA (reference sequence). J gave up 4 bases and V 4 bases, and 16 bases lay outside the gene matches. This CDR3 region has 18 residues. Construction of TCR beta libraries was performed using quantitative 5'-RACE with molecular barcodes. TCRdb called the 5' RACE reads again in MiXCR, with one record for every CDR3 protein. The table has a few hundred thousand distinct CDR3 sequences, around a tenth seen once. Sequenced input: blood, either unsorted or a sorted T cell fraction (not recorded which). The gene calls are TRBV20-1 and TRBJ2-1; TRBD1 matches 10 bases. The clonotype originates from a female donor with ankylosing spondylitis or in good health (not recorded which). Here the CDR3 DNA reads TGCAGTGCTACCGGACAGGGGGGCGGCTGGAACAATTACAATGAGCAGTTCTTC. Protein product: CSATGQGGGWNNYNEQFF.